This T cell receptor beta chain was obtained from a study of OX40 agonist ivuxolimab in advanced cancers. Turning to the study itself: Participants, approximately 83% male, averaged roughly 55 years of age, ranging from about 20 to 79.

Here immunoSEQ multiplex PCR was the method, and the copy in TCRdb shows in-frame clones only, minus some. The sample consists of fewer than 80,000 clones, roughly nine tenths of them appearing once. The CDR3 has 14 amino acids. Germline V gene sequence: CDR1 WNHNN, CDR2 SYGVQD (reference sequence). Trimming left V 0 bases short and J 6 bases short, with 8 bases between. Blood was sampled at baseline, cycle 4 day 1, and cycle 7 day 1. General observations from the study: People who partly responded at 0.1-3.0 mg/kg had some of the least clonal expansion seen. Relative to CD4+ cells, CD8+ T cells on average had more expanded clones.

In regard to this clone: Antigen unknown.

This rearrangement joins TRBV10-1 to TRBJ2-2; D perhaps matches TRBD2 (6 bases). The TCR originated in an adult with an advanced solid tumor such as melanoma, head and neck, liver or kidney cancer. This sample comprised CD4+ or CD8+ T cells sorted from blood, obtained in a trial of the OX40 agonist ivuxolimab. The CDR3 region has the DNA TGCGCCAGCAGTGAGTCTACGGGAGCCGGGGAGCTGTTTTTT. It encodes CASSESTGAGELFF.